The rows below give T cell receptor beta chains drawn from one sample of a study of patients and donors after allogeneic stem cell transplantation. TCRdb reanalysed the RT-PCR reads using MiXCR and keeps one entry per CDR3 protein. This table holds about 24,000 distinct CDR3 sequences, roughly two fifths found once. Sequencing was carried out using blood, either unsorted or a sorted T cell fraction (not recorded which). The receptors were sampled from a human donor who was either an allogeneic HSCT recipient or a stem cell or donor lymphocyte infusion donor (not recorded which). It is not recorded whose cells these are; they may come from a transplant donor. CDR3s include the opening cysteine and the closing phenylalanine or tryptophan. Fields, in order: CDR3 length, J gene, D gene, clone size, V gene, CDR3 protein, CDR3 DNA. D genes are given only for firm matches. Size values are once, few and many counts, or a class for expanded clones, and some rows have none.

14 | TRBJ2-7 | . | . | TRBV24-1 | CATTQKGGNGEQYF | TGTGCCACCACCCAAAAAGGTGGGAACGGCGAGCAGTACTTC
13 | TRBJ1-1 | TRBD1 | . | TRBV28 | CASRGTGYPEAFF | TGTGCCAGCAGGGGGACAGGGTATCCCGAAGCTTTCTTT
16 | TRBJ1-3 | . | . | TRBV7-9 | CASSDRKADSGNTIYF | TGTGCCAGCAGCGACCGCAAAGCCGACTCTGGAAACACCATATATTTT
13 | TRBJ2-5 | . | . | TRBV7-6 | CASSLGEVETQYF | TGTGCCAGCAGCTTAGGGGAGGTAGAGACCCAGTACTTC
14 | TRBJ1-1 | TRBD1 | . | TRBV7-8 | CASTLDRVDTEAFF | TGTGCCAGCACTCTCGACAGGGTTGACACTGAAGCTTTCTTT
13 | TRBJ1-1 | . | . | TRBV20-1 | CSARGTTNTEAFF | TGCAGTGCTAGAGGCACGACGAACACTGAAGCTTTCTTT
15 | TRBJ2-5 | TRBD1 | few | TRBV6-5 | CASSYSGTGEETQYF | TGTGCCAGCAGTTACTCGGGGACAGGGGAAGAGACCCAGTACTTC
19 | TRBJ2-1 | TRBD1 | once | TRBV28 | CASSSGQGVSAGMYNEQFF | TGTGCCAGCAGTTCGGGACAGGGAGTTAGCGCGGGAATGTACAATGAGCAGTTCTTC
16 | TRBJ2-7 | TRBD1 | . | TRBV6-5 | CASSYSGTGSSYEQYF | TGTGCCAGCAGTTACTCGGGGACAGGGAGCTCCTACGAGCAGTACTTC
14 | TRBJ1-5 | . | few | TRBV24-1 | CATSELGSNQPQHF | TGTGCCACCAGTGAGCTGGGGAGCAATCAGCCCCAGCATTTT
18 | TRBJ2-2 | TRBD1 | . | TRBV5-1 | CASSMRTGPFANTGELFF | TGCGCCAGCAGCATGAGGACAGGACCCTTCGCGAACACCGGGGAGCTGTTTTTT
16 | TRBJ2-1 | TRBD2 | . | TRBV20-1 | CSARGLAGGEYNEQFF | TGCAGTGCTAGAGGACTAGCGGGAGGGGAGTACAATGAGCAGTTCTTC
15 | TRBJ2-3 | TRBD2 | few | TRBV7-6 | CASSSLADYTDTQYF | TGTGCCAGCAGCTCACTAGCGGATTACACAGATACGCAGTATTTT
16 | TRBJ2-1 | . | few | TRBV12-3/TRBV12-4 | CASSLFLLPSYNEQFF | TGTGCCAGCAGTTTGTTTCTTCTCCCCTCCTACAATGAGCAGTTCTTC
14 | TRBJ1-3 | . | few | TRBV20-1 | CSARDPLKRNTIYF | TGCAGTGCTAGAGACCCTCTAAAGAGAAACACCATATATTTT
14 | TRBJ1-6 | TRBD1 | few | TRBV11-2 | CATMPGQGNSPLHF | TGTGCCACCATGCCGGGACAGGGGAACTCACCCCTCCACTTT
15 | TRBJ2-5 | TRBD1 | . | TRBV5-1 | CASSRKDRHQETQYF | TGCGCCAGCAGCCGTAAGGACAGGCACCAAGAGACCCAGTACTTC
14 | TRBJ2-3 | TRBD2 | . | TRBV20-1 | CSARASGYTDTQYF | TGCAGTGCTAGGGCTAGCGGGTACACAGATACGCAGTATTTT
14 | TRBJ1-5 | TRBD1 | few | TRBV12-3/TRBV12-4 | CASSRQGNNQPQHF | TGTGCCAGCAGTCGACAGGGGAATAATCAGCCCCAGCATTTT
15 | TRBJ2-5 | TRBD2 | few | TRBV10-3 | CAISRSGEYQETQYF | TGTGCCATCAGCCGGAGCGGGGAGTACCAAGAGACCCAGTACTTC
13 | TRBJ2-7 | . | once | TRBV5-1 | CASSLDLLPEQYF | TGCGCCAGCAGCTTGGATTTACTCCCCGAGCAGTACTTC
14 | TRBJ2-2 | TRBD2 | . | TRBV27 | CASSFSGRARELFF | TGTGCCAGCAGTTTTAGCGGGAGGGCCCGTGAGCTGTTTTTT
14 | TRBJ1-6 | . | . | TRBV20-1 | CSASRQHYNSPLHF | TGCAGTGCCAGTAGACAGCATTATAATTCACCCCTCCACTTT
12 | TRBJ1-3 | . | . | TRBV28 | CSSSLGRNTIYF | TGTTCCAGCAGTCTTGGCAGAAACACCATATATTTT
12 | TRBJ2-1 | . | . | TRBV10-3 | CASRDLYNEQFF | TGTGCCTCCCGGGACCTGTACAATGAGCAGTTCTTC
14 | TRBJ2-7 | . | few | TRBV12-3/TRBV12-4 | CASSLFGGPYEQYF | TGTGCCAGCAGTTTATTTGGGGGGCCCTACGAGCAGTACTTC
16 | TRBJ2-1 | TRBD2 | . | TRBV6-5 | CASSTLQVGGVNEQFF | TGTGCCAGCAGTACCTTACAAGTCGGGGGGGTCAATGAGCAGTTCTTC
18 | TRBJ1-1 | . | . | TRBV2 | CASSAGAGLLKYGTEAFF | TGTGCCAGCAGTGCCGGGGCGGGACTCCTCAAATATGGCACTGAAGCTTTCTTT
14 | TRBJ1-1 | TRBD1 | . | TRBV5-1 | CASSLEDRRTEAFF | TGCGCCAGCAGCTTGGAGGACAGGCGCACTGAAGCTTTCTTT
14 | TRBJ2-2 | TRBD2 | few | TRBV7-9 | CASPLAGVTGELFF | TGTGCCAGCCCACTAGCGGGGGTCACCGGGGAGCTGTTTTTT
13 | TRBJ2-5 | TRBD1 | large | TRBV13 | CASSCQGVETQYF | TGTGCCAGCAGCTGCCAGGGGGTCGAGACCCAGTACTTC
17 | TRBJ2-2 | TRBD2 | . | TRBV4-2 | CASSPRLAGVLTGELFF | TGTGCCAGCAGCCCCCGACTAGCGGGGGTCCTGACCGGGGAGCTGTTTTTT
14 | TRBJ2-5 | TRBD1 | . | TRBV5-1 | CASKLGTAQETQYF | TGCGCCAGCAAACTCGGGACAGCTCAAGAGACCCAGTACTTC
11 | TRBJ1-2 | . | few | TRBV28 | CASRPNYGYTF | TGTGCCAGCAGGCCTAACTATGGCTACACCTTC
16 | TRBJ2-5 | . | . | TRBV21-1 | CASSAKKGGTGETQYF | TGTGCCAGCAGCGCAAAAAAAGGGGGGACAGGAGAGACCCAGTACTTC
11 | TRBJ2-1 | . | . | TRBV9 | CASGFAGEQFF | TGTGCCAGCGGTTTCGCGGGCGAGCAGTTCTTC